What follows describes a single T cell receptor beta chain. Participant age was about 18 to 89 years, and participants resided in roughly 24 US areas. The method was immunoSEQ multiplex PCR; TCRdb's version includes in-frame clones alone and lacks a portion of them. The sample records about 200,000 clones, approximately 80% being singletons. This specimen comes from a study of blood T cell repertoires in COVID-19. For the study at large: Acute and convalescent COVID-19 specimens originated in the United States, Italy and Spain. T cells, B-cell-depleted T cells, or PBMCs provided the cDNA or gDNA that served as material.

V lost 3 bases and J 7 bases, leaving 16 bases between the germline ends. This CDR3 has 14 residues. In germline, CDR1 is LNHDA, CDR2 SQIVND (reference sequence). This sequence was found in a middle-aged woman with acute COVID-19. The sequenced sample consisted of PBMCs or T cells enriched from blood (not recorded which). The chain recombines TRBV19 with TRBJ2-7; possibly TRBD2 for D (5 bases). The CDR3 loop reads CASSIMPPTGEQYF. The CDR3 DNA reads TGTGCCAGTAGTATTATGCCACCCACGGGAGAGCAGTACTTC.